This T cell receptor beta chain stems from a study of OX40 agonist ivuxolimab in advanced cancers. TCRdb's table, derived via immunoSEQ multiplex PCR, lists solely in-frame clones and lacks some. The table lists over 10,000 clones, over 75% of them singletons. The V and J ends lost 4 bases and 4 bases respectively, with 10 bases between them. CDR1 and CDR2 from the germline V gene are SQVTM and ANQGSEA. The CDR3 length is 12 residues. The sequencing used CD4+ or CD8+ T cells sorted from blood, collected in a trial of the OX40 agonist ivuxolimab. This clonotype was sampled from an adult with an advanced solid tumor such as melanoma, head and neck, liver or kidney cancer. V usage is TRBV29-1 and J usage is TRBJ1-1; D remains unclear. The CDR3 is CSVAPYGTEAFF. Here the CDR3 DNA reads TGCAGCGTTGCCCCTTATGGCACTGAAGCTTTCTTT. Filled out from reference TRBV29-1 and TRBJ1-1, the complete variable domain reads SAVISQKPSRDICQRGTSLTIQCQVDSQVTMMFWYRQQPGQSLTLIATANQGSEATYESGFVIDKFPISRPNLTFSTLTVSNMSPEDSSIYLCSVAPYGTEAFFGQGTRLTVV.